This T cell receptor (beta chain) was identified in a study of T-cell reconstitution after alpha-beta-depleted transplantation in children. Whole-study results and caveats: Reported findings indicate that, about two months after transplant, alpha-beta T cells came from several hundred expanded clones, which were derived from non-depleted graft cells. It was newly produced T cells that mostly accounted for T-cell counts and diversity one year after transplant. After transplant, high TCRbeta diversity at day 60 in some patients arose from surviving recipient T cells and thymic progenitors.

Unique molecular identifiers featured in how the TCRbeta library was prepared. TCRdb passed the PCR reads through MiXCR, listing each CDR3 protein once. The sample carries about a million distinct CDR3 sequences, about 30% recorded once. A note on this clonotype: The target antigen is unknown.

V dropped 7 bases and J dropped 5; count of bases not matched to a gene: 12. CDR3 length: 15 residues. Germline V gives CDR1 SQVTM, CDR2 ANQGSEA. The sequences come from PBMCs, mostly from graft donor cells, collected 360 days after TCRalphabeta/CD19-depleted stem cell transplant. This rearrangement joins TRBV29-1 to TRBJ2-1, with 9 nucleotides matching TRBD1. The receptor's source is a boy under two years old who had a stem cell transplant for SCID, so the T cells may come from the graft donor. The CDR3 loop reads CSAGGDRVGHNEQFF. CDR3 sequence (DNA): TGCAGCGCTGGGGGGGACAGGGTTGGCCACAATGAGCAGTTCTTC.